The source of this TCR beta chain is a study of cytomegalovirus exposure and HLA in healthy donors. The study's findings and limits: Clusters of TCRs from the first cohort tended to co-occur in the roughly 120 validation repertoires (as a later analysis found). In vitro, three CMV-associated chains proved specific for CMV antigens.

V lost 4 bases to trimming and J lost 1 base, with 7 bases between them. Germline loops: CDR1 LNHDA, CDR2 SQIVND (reference sequence). The CDR3 extends over 13 amino acids. The data were produced by immunoSEQ multiplex PCR, yet TCRdb's version contains in-frame clones alone and is incomplete. Of about 95,000 clones detected, 85% appear once; the ten largest clones hold 20% to 25%. Concerning this clone itself: Its antigen is still unknown.

This TCR was recovered from a man aged 18 to 29 in good health and CMV-seropositive. V usage is TRBV19 and J usage is TRBJ1-1; D remains unclear. Sequencing was done on a sample of PBMCs. Here the CDR3 reads CASSRSSNTEAFF. The CDR3 DNA reads as TGTGCCAGTAGTAGGAGTTCGAACACTGAAGCTTTCTTT.